Many counts were recorded for the clone carrying this T cell receptor (beta chain). V was pared by 5 bases and J by 7 bases, with 11 bases between. CDR1 is MDHEN, CDR2 SYDVKM, per germline. This CDR3 has 12 residues. The sample is drawn from a study of shared clonotypes between healthy human individuals. The test was conducted at deep level. Libraries were prepared by immunoSEQ multiplex PCR; TCRdb keeps only in-frame clonotypes and omits some of them. The sample lists about 490,000 clones, more than 75% occurring once. The sequence derives from a middle-aged woman in good health. Some clones in this sample may be carry-over from other donors' samples. The chain joins TRBV28 to TRBJ2-5, with D hard to call. The sample consisted of PBMCs. The CDR3 nucleotides are TGTGCCAGCAGTCCCATCCTGAGGACCCAGTACTTC. Amino acids: CASSPILRTQYF. Full variable domain (missing parts from reference TRBV28 and TRBJ2-5): DVKVTQSSRYLVKRTGEKVFLECVQDMDHENMFWYRQDPGLGLRLIYFSYDVKMKEKGDIPEGYSVSREKKERFSLILESASTNQTSMYLCASSPILRTQYFGPGTRLLVL.